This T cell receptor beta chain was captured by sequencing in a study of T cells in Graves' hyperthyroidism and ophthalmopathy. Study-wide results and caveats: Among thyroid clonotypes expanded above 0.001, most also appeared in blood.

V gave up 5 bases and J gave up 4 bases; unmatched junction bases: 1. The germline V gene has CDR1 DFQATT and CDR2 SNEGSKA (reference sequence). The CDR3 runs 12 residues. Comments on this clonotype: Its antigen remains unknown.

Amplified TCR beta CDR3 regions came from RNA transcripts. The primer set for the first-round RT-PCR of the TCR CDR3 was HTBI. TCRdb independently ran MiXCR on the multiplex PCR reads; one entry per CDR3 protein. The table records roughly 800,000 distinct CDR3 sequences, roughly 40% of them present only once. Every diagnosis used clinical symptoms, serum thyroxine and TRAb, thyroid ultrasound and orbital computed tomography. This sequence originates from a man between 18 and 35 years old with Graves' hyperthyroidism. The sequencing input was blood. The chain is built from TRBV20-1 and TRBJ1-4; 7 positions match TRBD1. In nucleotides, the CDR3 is TGCAGTGCTTGGGACAGTAATGAAAAACTGTTTTTT. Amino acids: CSAWDSNEKLFF.